The rows below give T cell receptor beta chains drawn from one sample of a study of identical twins. Using its own MiXCR run on the 5' RACE reads, TCRdb lists one record per CDR3 protein. Of roughly 750,000 distinct CDR3 sequences in the sample, less than 25% were seen once. The data were also submitted as part of a second study, on T cells expressing NK-cell markers.

The sequencing input was PBMCs. These receptors were collected from a woman aged 18-29 years in good health. Both conserved end residues are part of each CDR3. D genes are given only for firm matches. Expanded clones are given a class, and other clones once, few, many or no size at all.

j_call clone_size v_call d_call cdr3_nt cdr3_aa
TRBJ2-3 many TRBV6-1 . TGTGCCAGCTCCCTGCAGCAGTCAGATACGCAGTATTTT CASSLQQSDTQYF
TRBJ2-7 few TRBV20-1 . TGCAGTGCCTGGCGGGATACCTCCTACGAGCAGTACTTC CSAWRDTSYEQYF
TRBJ2-7 . TRBV5-5 . TGTGCCAGCAGCCGGACGGTAGGCTACGAGCAGTACTTC CASSRTVGYEQYF
TRBJ2-3 few TRBV10-2 . TGCGCCAGCAGTGGACTGGGCCCCGGGACGAACACAGATACGCAGTATTTT CASSGLGPGTNTDTQYF
TRBJ2-3 few TRBV3-1 TRBD2 TGTGCCAGCAGCCAAGTTGAGACTAGCGGGGTCACAGATACGCAGTATTTT CASSQVETSGVTDTQYF
TRBJ2-7 few TRBV27 . TGTGCCAGCAGTTTCGGGCAAAACTACGAGCAGTACTTC CASSFGQNYEQYF
TRBJ2-5 . TRBV12-3/TRBV12-4 TRBD2 TGTGCCAGCAGACCTAGCGGGGGGTCCCGGGGGGAGACCCAGTACTTC CASRPSGGSRGETQYF
TRBJ1-1 . TRBV20-1 . TGCAGTGCTAGATCCCGGCAGACCTCGAACACTGAAGCTTTCTTT CSARSRQTSNTEAFF
TRBJ2-1 few TRBV5-5 TRBD2 TGTGCCAGCAGCTTGAATGGGCTAGCGGGAGGGGATGAGCAGTTCTTC CASSLNGLAGGDEQFF
TRBJ1-1 many TRBV29-1 . TGCAGCGTTGAAAAGGGAACTGAAGCTTTCTTT CSVEKGTEAFF
TRBJ2-7 many TRBV10-3 TRBD2 TGTGCCATCAGCAGGACTAGCGAGACCTACGAGCAGTACTTC CAISRTSETYEQYF
TRBJ2-7 many TRBV20-1 . TGCAGTGCTAGAAAAATAGAATTCGAGCAGTACTTC CSARKIEFEQYF
TRBJ2-1 . TRBV20-1 . TGCAGTGCTAGAGAGCCCCCTCGAGGCAGGGGCGCCAATGAGCAGTTCTTC CSAREPPRGRGANEQFF
TRBJ1-5 few TRBV7-6 . TGTGCCAGCAGACACTACAAGCCAATCCAGCATTTT CASRHYKPIQHF
TRBJ2-1 . TRBV20-1 . TGCAGTGCTCACAGGGACTCTTTCAATGAGCAGTTCTTC CSAHRDSFNEQFF
TRBJ2-1 many TRBV5-1 . TGCGCCAGCAGCCCCTCTGGCCCAAGCTCCTACAATGAGCAGTTCTTC CASSPSGPSSYNEQFF
TRBJ2-4 . TRBV27 . TGTGCCAGTGGGGATCTAGCCAAAAACATTCAGTACTTC CASGDLAKNIQYF
TRBJ2-1 . TRBV24-1 . TGTGCCACCAGTGACCCTACTGGGCCAAATGAGCAGTTCTTC CATSDPTGPNEQFF
TRBJ1-1 few TRBV29-1 . TGCAGCGTCCTCAAGGGGAGGGTCACTGAAGCTTTCTTT CSVLKGRVTEAFF
TRBJ2-7 few TRBV9 TRBD1 TGTGCCAGCAGCGTGGGACAGGCACCATCCTACGAGCAGTACTTC CASSVGQAPSYEQYF
TRBJ2-2 few TRBV7-9 . TGTGCCAGCAGCCCGACGGCTGAGCTGTTTTTT CASSPTAELFF
TRBJ1-2 . TRBV6-1 TRBD1 TGTGCCATCAGATCGCCAACAGGGGATCGAGGCTACACCTTC CAIRSPTGDRGYTF
TRBJ2-7 many TRBV12-3/TRBV12-4 TRBD2 TGTGCCAGCAGTTTGGGTAGCGGGAACTACGAGCAGTACTTC CASSLGSGNYEQYF
TRBJ1-3 . TRBV9 . TGTGCCAGCAGCCCGCGAGGGGCGGGAAGCTCTGGAAACACCATATATTTT CASSPRGAGSSGNTIYF